The T cell receptor (beta chain) under discussion was sequenced for a study of T-cell reconstitution after alpha-beta-depleted transplantation in children. Whole-study findings and limits: Reportedly, alpha-beta T cells present about two months post-transplant originated from several hundred expanded clones of graft origin. In some patients, recipient T cells and intrathymic progenitors surviving conditioning explained high day-60 diversity. Fresh T-cell production supplied most of the T-cell counts and diversity seen one year after transplant.

This CDR3 is built from 14 residues. V dropped 3 bases and J dropped 3; count of bases not matched to a gene: 3. CDR1 is KGHSH and CDR2 is LQKENI in the germline V gene. Unique molecular identifiers featured in how the TCRbeta library was prepared. TCRdb processed the PCR reads anew with MiXCR; each CDR3 protein has one entry. This repertoire shows under 250,000 distinct CDR3 sequences, approximately 17% found once; its top ten account for around 45%. A few counts support this clonotype. Its antigen is as yet unknown. The sample in question was PBMCs, mostly from graft donor cells, obtained 360 days after TCRalphabeta/CD19-depleted stem cell transplant. The rearrangement joins TRBV18 to TRBJ2-5; the match to TRBD1 covers 8 bases. The TCR was taken from a male patient between 2 and 15 years old who had a stem cell transplant for acute lymphoblastic leukemia, so the T cells may come from the graft donor. CDR3 sequence reads: CASSPNRGEETQYF. The CDR3 bases are TGTGCCAGCTCACCGAACAGGGGGGAAGAGACCCAGTACTTC.